The 23 T cell receptor beta chains below come from one sample, sequenced in a study of cytomegalovirus exposure and HLA in healthy donors. Libraries were prepared by immunoSEQ multiplex PCR; TCRdb keeps only in-frame clonotypes and omits some of them. This sample yields roughly 180,000 clones, of which approximately 86% are seen a single time; roughly 7% belongs to the top ten. Sequenced sample: PBMCs. The receptors here all came from a man between 25 and 39 years old in good health and CMV-seropositive.

The CDR3 loop is CASSLFWEGGTGELFF. The DNA of the CDR3 is TGTGCCAGCAGCTTGTTCTGGGAGGGTGGAACCGGGGAGCTGTTTTTT. The chain couples TRBV5-6 to TRBJ2-2; 7 bases fit TRBD2. J gave up 5 bases and V 1 base, and 8 bases lay outside the gene matches. The CDR3 is made up of 16 amino acids. Germline assignment: CDR1 SGHDT and CDR2 YYEEEE.

V gene TRBV9 combines with J gene TRBJ2-1; D uncertain. Germline CDR1 and CDR2: SGDLS and YYNGEE. The V and J ends lost 0 bases and 2 bases respectively, with 9 bases between them. This CDR3 has 15 residues. In DNA form, the CDR3 reads TGTGCCAGCAGCGTAGAGGGCCCGGCCTACAATGAGCAGTTCTTC. Residues: CASSVEGPAYNEQFF.

The table lists this clone with a few counts. This rearrangement joins TRBV30 to TRBJ1-6, with unresolved D. The CDR3 is made up of 13 amino acids. Germline values: CDR1 GTSNPN, CDR2 SVGIG (reference sequence). V was clipped by 4 bases and J by 7 bases, with 11 bases between them. The CDR3 nucleotides are TGTGCCTGGATGCACGGTGGCAATTCACCCCTCCACTTT. This codes for CAWMHGGNSPLHF.

Only a few counts were recorded for this clone. V and J are TRBV18 and TRBJ2-7, with 7 bases matching TRBD1. This CDR3 has 14 residues. The germline CDR1 and CDR2 sequences are KGHSH and LQKENI. Trimming removed 3 bases from V and 3 bases from J; junction bases left unmatched: 5. This chain's CDR3 is CASSPYRGNYEQYF. As DNA, the CDR3 is TGTGCCAGCTCACCGTACAGGGGAAACTACGAGCAGTACTTC.

The chain uses TRBV5-6 and TRBJ1-4; D is perhaps TRBD1 (5 bases). There are 17 residues in the CDR3. V lost 1 base, J lost 5 bases, and 18 bases lay in between. CDR1 and CDR2 from the germline V gene are SGHDT and YYEEEE. This chain's CDR3 is CASSLRSQRGTNEKLFF. The CDR3 DNA is TGTGCCAGCAGCTTGAGGTCGCAGAGGGGAACGAATGAAAAACTGTTTTTT.

The V call is TRBV10-2, the J call TRBJ2-3; TRBD2 might be the D (6 bases). This CDR3 is built from 13 residues. Trimming shortened V by 6 bases and J by 1 base, and 8 bases separated the two germline ends. Germline values: CDR1 WSHSY, CDR2 SAAADI. The CDR3 spells CASRREGTDTQYF. The CDR3 nucleotides are TGCGCCAGCAGGCGGGAAGGCACAGATACGCAGTATTTT.

The chain couples TRBV11-2 to TRBJ1-1; the D is unclear. V was trimmed by 5 bases and J by 1 base, leaving 11 bases between them. The CDR3 sequence is 14 residues long. CDR1 is SGHAT, CDR2 FQNNGV, per germline. CDR3 loop: CASSPFRANTEAFF. The DNA of the CDR3 is TGTGCCAGCAGCCCCTTTAGGGCGAACACTGAAGCTTTCTTT.

The gene calls are TRBV28 and TRBJ1-2; D not certain. Germline-derived CDR1 and CDR2 are MDHEN and SYDVKM. Trimming removed 2 bases at V and 5 bases at J, with 12 bases between. This CDR3 spans 14 amino acids. The CDR3 here is CASSLGRTGYGYTF. The CDR3 nucleotides are TGTGCCAGCAGTTTAGGCCGCACTGGATATGGCTACACCTTC.

The chain has TRBV29-1 and TRBJ2-7; D gene unclear. The CDR3 length is 12 residues. Looked up from germline, CDR1 is SQVTM and CDR2 is ANQGSEA. With 1 base removed from V and 4 bases from J, the gap between germline ends came to 8 bases. The CDR3 coding sequence is TGCAGCGTTGAAGGACAAATGTACGAGCAGTACTTC. Residues: CSVEGQMYEQYF.

This sequence joins TRBV5-6 and TRBJ2-5; a possible D gene is TRBD1 (5 bases). The V end was cut by 5 bases, the J end by 11 bases, with 19 bases between. This CDR3 is built from 13 residues. Germline V gene sequence: CDR1 SGHDT, CDR2 YYEEEE. CDR3 DNA sequence: TGTGCCAGCAGGTTGACAGCAACGGTTAGGCAGTACTTC. Translation: CASRLTATVRQYF.

This chain links TRBV29-1 with TRBJ2-3; 8 bases line up with TRBD1. The CDR3 is made up of 14 amino acids. Germline V gene data show CDR1 as SQVTM and CDR2 as ANQGSEA. The junction had 4 bases not matched to a gene; V was cut back by 4 bases and J by 1 base. CDR3 sequence (DNA): TGCAGCGTTGGCAGGGGGCTACGCACAGATACGCAGTATTTT. Residues: CSVGRGLRTDTQYF.

This chain joins TRBV15 and TRBJ2-2; TRBD2 matches 12 bases. Per the germline V gene, CDR1 is LNHNV and CDR2 is YYDKDF (reference sequence). This CDR3 has 17 amino acids. The trim removed 0 bases at V and 5 bases at J, leaving 4 bases unmatched. This chain's CDR3 is CATSRDSTSGRTGELFF. The CDR3 bases are TGTGCCACCAGCAGAGATAGTACTAGCGGGAGGACCGGGGAGCTGTTTTTT.

The chain links TRBV10-1 to TRBJ1-2; possible D gene TRBD1, 6 bases. V was shortened by 5 bases and J by 1 base, with 17 bases between the two germline ends. The CDR3 sequence is 16 residues long. CDR1 and CDR2 from the germline V gene are WNHNN and SYGVQD (reference sequence). CDR3 sequence: CASSSIGTPYNYGYTF. CDR3 in DNA: TGCGCCAGCAGTTCCATTGGGACACCTTATAACTATGGCTACACCTTC.

The chain joins TRBV5-1 to TRBJ2-7, with 9 bases that match TRBD1. CDR3 length: 15 residues. Germline V gene data show CDR1 as SGHRS and CDR2 as YFSETQ. V lost 3 bases, J lost 0 bases, and 4 bases stayed unmatched. CDR3 loop: CASSSQGQGSYEQYF. DNA of the CDR3: TGCGCCAGCAGCTCCCAGGGACAGGGCTCCTACGAGCAGTACTTC.

This clone was counted a single time. The V call is TRBV12-2, the J call TRBJ2-4; TRBD2, the table's D call, was not compared with the DNA. TRBV12-2 counts as a pseudogene. The CDR3 length is 20 residues. DNA of the CDR3: TGTGCAAGTCGCCTGGGGCCCGCGGGAGGACCCACCCAAGCCAAAAACATTCAGTACTTC. This translates into CASRLGPAGGPTQAKNIQYF.

V gene TRBV28 combines with J gene TRBJ2-7; 8 bases match TRBD2. The ends lost 5 bases at V and 2 bases at J; junction bases unmatched: 14. The CDR3 consists of 17 residues. Germline V gene data show CDR1 as MDHEN and CDR2 as SYDVKM. The CDR3 DNA sequence: TGTGCCAGCAGTCCCCCCCCCTTAGCGGGAATCCCCTACGAGCAGTACTTC. Protein product: CASSPPPLAGIPYEQYF.

This chain joins TRBV6-1 and TRBJ2-7, with TRBD1 matching 7 bases. Germline V gives CDR1 MNHNS, CDR2 SASEGT. Losses at the gene ends were 8 bases for V and 7 bases for J; bases not matched to a gene: 11. This CDR3 has 13 amino acids. CDR3 region: CASETTGAREQYF. The CDR3 region has the DNA TGTGCCAGCGAAACTACAGGGGCGAGGGAGCAGTACTTC.

This clone was seen more than once but under ten times. The J gene is TRBJ1-1, the V gene TRBV5-4, with D hard to call. CDR1 SGHNT and CDR2 YYREEE come from the germline V gene (reference sequence). Trimming took off 9 bases at V and 1 base at J, with 7 bases between the two ends. The CDR3 loop spans 11 amino acids. For the CDR3, the DNA is TGTGCCACCACCCAGAACACTGAAGCTTTCTTT. Protein product: CATTQNTEAFF.

This clone was seen just once. The V call is TRBV11-2, the J call TRBJ2-3, with D perhaps matching TRBD1 or TRBD2 (5 bases each). Germline CDR1 is SGHAT and CDR2 is FQNNGV. CDR3 length: 15 residues. Between the trimmed V and J ends, which lost 3 bases and 5 bases, there was a span of 15 bases. CDR3 DNA: TGTGCCAGCAGCTTTGGGGTCAGGGCGGGAGATACGCAGTATTTT. Amino acid sequence: CASSFGVRAGDTQYF. Full variable domain (missing parts from reference TRBV11-2 and TRBJ2-3): EAGVAQSPRYKIIEKRQSVAFWCNPISGHATLYWYQQILGQGPKLLIQFQNNGVVDDSQLPKDRFSAERLKGVDSTLKIQPAKLEDSAVYLCASSFGVRAGDTQYFGPGTRLTVL.

The chain links TRBV15 to TRBJ2-1, with a weak D call TRBD2 (5 bases). Deletions cut 7 bases from V and 3 bases from J, with 13 bases between. CDR1 is LNHNV, CDR2 YYDKDF, per germline (reference sequence). CDR3 length: 14 amino acids. CDR3: CATKFSVDYNEQFF. The DNA for the CDR3 is TGTGCCACCAAGTTTAGCGTCGACTACAATGAGCAGTTCTTC.

The chain has TRBV11-1 and TRBJ2-7; no definite D call. The CDR3 sequence is 13 residues long. The V gene's germline CDR1 is SGHAT and CDR2 FQDESV (reference sequence). Trimming took 1 base from V and 3 from J, leaving 7 bases between them. Written as DNA, the CDR3 is TGTGCCAGCAGCTTAGAATGGAACTACGAGCAGTACTTC. Translation gives CASSLEWNYEQYF.

V gene TRBV18 combines with J gene TRBJ2-5, with D tentatively TRBD1 (6 bases). The germline CDR1 and CDR2 sequences are KGHSH and LQKENI. The ends were cut back, 3 bases at V and 4 bases at J, with 9 bases in the middle. The CDR3 runs to 13 residues. In DNA, the CDR3 is TGTGCCAGCTCACCGTCAGGGGTAGAGACCCAGTACTTC. Translated, it gives CASSPSGVETQYF.

CDR3 protein: CASSQGTGMNEQYF. The CDR3 DNA is TGCGCCAGCAGCCAAGGGACAGGGATGAACGAGCAGTACTTC. The chain combines TRBV4-1 with TRBJ2-7; 8 bases are shared with TRBD1. Germline values: CDR1 MGHRA, CDR2 YSYEKL. The CDR3 is 14 amino acids. Trimming at V came to 1 base and at J to 5 bases, leaving 4 bases not matched to a gene.